This T cell receptor (beta chain) is drawn from a study of T-cell reconstitution after alpha-beta-depleted transplantation in children. V gave up 3 bases and J gave up 6 bases, with 12 bases separating them. The CDR3 runs to 13 residues. Unique molecular identifiers were incorporated during preparation of the TCRbeta library. Via MiXCR, TCRdb re-called the PCR reads, giving one row per CDR3 protein. The sample carries under 350,000 distinct CDR3 sequences, almost 10% recorded once. This clonotype has a handful of counts. The clonotype comes from a human donor who donated a stem cell graft to a child with SCID. The sample was PBMCs from the stem cell graft donor, taken from the stem cell graft. The chain carries TRBV12-3 or TRBV12-4 and TRBJ2-7; the D gene is possibly TRBD1 (5 bases). The CDR3 coding sequence is TGTGCCAGCAGTTTGAAGGGGTGGGGCGAGCAGTACTTC. Translating gives CASSLKGWGEQYF.